This TCR beta chain was recovered during a study of blood T cell repertoires in COVID-19. Overall study: T cells, B-cell-depleted T cells, or PBMCs supplied cDNA or gDNA.

Germline CDR1 is MRHNA and CDR2 is SNTAGT. The CDR3 loop spans 16 amino acids. After removal of 1 base from V and 7 bases from J, the junction contained 10 bases not matched to a gene. Enrolled through a virtual design, the participants were between about 18 and 89 years of age and came from under 30 US areas. The study assigned cohorts using participant-reported clinical history. In the authors' methods: Reference gene primer amplification yielded estimated nucleated cell counts. This table comes from immunoSEQ multiplex PCR, and its TCRdb copy is limited to in-frame clones, with some not included. Clone size and V and J calls were adopted from that table, with D and trimming inferred from the DNA. Of about 270,000 clones listed, 70% to 90% were seen once; the top ten hold 0.95% to 1.5%.

The chain is built from TRBV6-4 and TRBJ1-2, with 9 nucleotides matching TRBD1. Sequencing was done on a sample of PBMCs or T cells enriched from blood (not recorded which). The TCR was taken from a middle-aged woman with acute COVID-19. The CDR3 nucleotides are TGTGCCAGCAGTGACTACCGTCAAGGACAGGGGTCTGGCTACACCTTC. Translating gives CASSDYRQGQGSGYTF.